This TCR beta chain stems from a study of tumor-infiltrating lymphocytes in primary liver carcinoma. Whole-study context: Tumors, staged T1-T3 N0M0, spanned about 4 to 10 cm.

A note on this clonotype: A read error is possible here, since a much larger clone lies one base away.

The authors made TCR beta cDNA from 500 ng total RNA with a constant-region primer. Nested multiplex PCR, run for three rounds with slightly modified ARM-PCR, yielded TCR beta libraries. Two initial PCR rounds of about 10 cycles each paired TRBV1-TRBV30 forward primers with a C-beta reverse primer. Each CDR3 protein is one row after TCRdb ran MiXCR on the multiplex PCR reads. The sample holds about 350,000 distinct CDR3 sequences, around three fifths seen once. Germline DNA was extracted too, while blood RNA derived from unsorted whole blood. From germline, CDR1 is MGHRA and CDR2 YSYEKL. This CDR3 is 16 amino acids long. The ends lost 2 bases at V and 0 bases at J; junction bases unmatched: 3.

The chain uses TRBV4-1 and TRBJ2-1, with TRBD1 matching 8 bases. Sequencing was done on a sample of peripheral blood. This clonotype originated in a man in his forties or fifties with primary liver carcinoma and hepatitis B virus infection. The CDR3 sequence: CASSQMGQVSYNEQFF. Written as DNA, the CDR3 is TGCGCCAGCAGCCAAATGGGACAGGTCTCCTACAATGAGCAGTTCTTC.